The 6 T cell receptor beta chains reported below all come from one sample, sequenced in a study of T cell responses to AZD1222 COVID-19 vaccine. Profiling relied on immunoSEQ multiplex PCR, and the TCRdb table lists in-frame clones only, not all of them. This table has some 120,000 clones, roughly 92% appearing once. The sample consisted of peripheral blood, taken 28 days after the second AZD1222 dose. The receptor source for this set is an adult who received the AZD1222 COVID-19 vaccine.

The V call is TRBV27, the J call TRBJ1-2; TRBD1 aligns across 7 bases. V gave up 7 bases and J gave up 6 bases; unmatched junction bases: 14. CDR1 MNHEY and CDR2 SMNVEV come from the germline V gene (reference sequence). The CDR3 has 15 residues. CDR3 protein: CASTDSPTGSHGYTF. Here the CDR3 DNA reads TGTGCCAGCACCGACAGCCCGACAGGGTCCCATGGCTACACCTTC.

The V gene is TRBV7-8, the J gene TRBJ1-6; D remains unclear. V was shortened by 3 bases and J by 7 bases, with 13 bases between the two germline ends. This CDR3 comprises 15 residues. Germline CDR1 and CDR2: SGHVS and FQNEAQ. This CDR3 reads CASSFQGTGNSPLHF. The CDR3 DNA follows: TGTGCCAGCAGCTTTCAAGGAACTGGCAATTCACCCCTCCACTTT.

The rearrangement links TRBV19 to TRBJ1-2; D is undetermined. The CDR3 consists of 12 residues. Germline values: CDR1 LNHDA, CDR2 SQIVND (reference sequence). V dropped 10 bases and J dropped 1 base, with 10 bases sitting between them. The CDR3 loop reads CATRTDNYGYTF. The DNA for the CDR3 is TGTGCCACCAGGACGGATAACTATGGCTACACCTTC.

The rearrangement joins TRBV18 to TRBJ2-2, with 11 bases lining up with TRBD2. The germline V gene has CDR1 KGHSH and CDR2 LQKENI. Trimming cost V 4 bases and J 3 bases; bases outside gene matches: 4. The CDR3 has 16 residues. CDR3 residues: CASSLTSGSDTGELFF. For the CDR3, the DNA is TGTGCCAGCTCACTTACTAGCGGGAGCGACACCGGGGAGCTGTTTTTT.

The V and J genes are TRBV2 and TRBJ1-5; the D is unclear. Germline V gene data show CDR1 as SNHLY and CDR2 as FYNNEI. Trimming left V 4 bases short and J 0 bases short, with 1 base between. The CDR3 is 12 residues long. CDR3 DNA sequence: TGTGCCAGCAGTGCTAGCAATCAGCCCCAGCATTTT. This translates into CASSASNQPQHF. Full variable domain (outside the CDR3, taken from reference TRBV2 and TRBJ1-5): EPEVTQTPSHQVTQMGQEVILRCVPISNHLYFYWYRQILGQKVEFLVSFYNNEISEKSEIFDDQFSVERPDGSNFTLKIRSTKLEDSAMYFCASSASNQPQHFGDGTRLSIL.

The chain carries TRBV6-1 and TRBJ1-3; D remains unclear. The length of the CDR3 is 14 residues. CDR1 is MNHNS, CDR2 SASEGT, per germline. V gave up 2 bases and J gave up 0 bases, with 5 bases separating them. The CDR3 region has the DNA TGTGCCAGCAGTGAACAACGCTCTGGAAACACCATATATTTT. Its protein product is CASSEQRSGNTIYF.